A single T cell receptor (beta chain) is shown here with its context. These data come from a study of cytomegalovirus exposure and HLA in healthy donors. In the PCR, 60 Vbeta and 13 Jbeta primers were used. Sequenced by immunoSEQ multiplex PCR; TCRdb stores in-frame clones only, minus some. The sample holds 160,000 or so clones, almost 80% seen once. This receptor was identified in a young man in good health and CMV-seronegative. Sample: PBMCs.

CDR3 protein: CASTSRQGAQYF. CDR3 DNA: TGTGCCAGCACCTCGAGACAGGGGGCGCAGTATTTT. The chain links TRBV9 to TRBJ2-3; 9 bases agree with TRBD1. CDR1 is SGDLS and CDR2 is YYNGEE in the germline V gene. The CDR3 is 12 residues long. The J segment lost 10 bases and the V segment lost 6 bases, leaving 6 bases of the junction unmatched.